The next 7 T cell receptor beta chains were all read from a single sample in a study of blood T cell repertoires in COVID-19. Only in-frame clones appear in the TCRdb table, and some are missing; sequencing was by immunoSEQ multiplex PCR. Seen here are around 100,000 clones, around four fifths observed once, and the top ten hold 13%. The sequenced sample consisted of peripheral blood. These receptors all come from a man in his fifties with active or convalescent COVID-19.

The chain recombines TRBV7-8 with TRBJ2-7; 10 bases fit TRBD2. Trimming took 7 bases from V and 7 from J; bases not matched to a gene: 19. CDR1 and CDR2 from the germline V gene are SGHVS and FQNEAQ. CDR3 size: 17 residues. Here the CDR3 DNA reads TGTGCCAGCACCCCCCGAGGTAGGGCTAGCGGGAGTAGGGAGCAGTACTTC. Its protein product is CASTPRGRASGSREQYF.

This clone occurred a few times. The rearrangement links TRBV18 to TRBJ2-2; 9 bases agree with TRBD1. This CDR3 is 15 amino acids long. Germline V gives CDR1 KGHSH, CDR2 LQKENI. J lost 6 bases, V lost 3 bases, and 5 bases had no gene match. CDR3 protein: CASSPGDRVSGELFF. The CDR3 nucleotides read TGTGCCAGCTCACCGGGGGACAGGGTGTCCGGGGAGCTGTTTTTT. Based on the CDR3 plus reference TRBV18 and TRBJ2-2, the full variable domain is NAGVMQNPRHLVRRRGQEARLRCSPMKGHSHVYWYRQLPEEGLKFMVYLQKENIIDESGMPKERFSAEFPKEGPSILRIQQVVRGDSAAYFCASSPGDRVSGELFFGEGSRLTVL.

The sample holds one count of this clone. This sequence joins TRBV11-3 and TRBJ2-2; TRBD2 aligns across 7 bases. Trimming removed 8 bases from V and 4 bases from J; junction bases left unmatched: 13. The CDR3 loop spans 16 amino acids. CDR1 is SGHNT, CDR2 YENEEA, per germline. CDR3 in amino acids: CASSPSRGRVTGELFF. As DNA, the CDR3 is TGTGCCAGCTCCCCCTCTCGCGGGAGAGTCACCGGGGAGCTGTTTTTT.

V and J are TRBV5-8 and TRBJ2-7, with 7 bases that match TRBD1. The CDR3 extends over 15 amino acids. CDR1 and CDR2 from the germline V gene are SGHTS and YDEGEE. V was clipped by 0 bases and J by 3 bases; unmatched bases: 6. The chain's CDR3 is CASSLGAGGHYEQYF. In DNA, the CDR3 is TGTGCCAGCAGCTTGGGAGCAGGGGGTCACTACGAGCAGTACTTC.

Here the CDR3 DNA reads TGTGCCAGCAGTGAAGCCGCGGGATTCTACGAGCAGTACTTC. Protein sequence: CASSEAAGFYEQYF. The chain employs TRBV6-1 and TRBJ2-7; a weak D match, TRBD2 (6 bases). The CDR3 consists of 14 residues. Germline V gives CDR1 MNHNS, CDR2 SASEGT. V gave up 0 bases and J gave up 3 bases, with 9 bases separating them.

V usage is TRBV2 and J usage is TRBJ2-7, with 10 nucleotides matching TRBD1. Trimming at V came to 6 bases and at J to 0 bases, leaving 5 bases not matched to a gene. The germline gives CDR1 SNHLY, CDR2 FYNNEI. This CDR3 contains 15 residues. Here the CDR3 reads CASRGQGHPSYEQYF. The CDR3 nucleotides are TGTGCCAGCAGGGGACAGGGGCACCCCTCCTACGAGCAGTACTTC.

The chain is built from TRBV5-4 and TRBJ2-2; D is ambiguous. CDR3 size: 15 residues. In germline, CDR1 is SGHNT, CDR2 YYREEE (reference sequence). Trimming removed 4 bases at V and 0 bases at J, with 10 bases between. Here the CDR3 reads CASSVGSSNTGELFF. The CDR3 DNA is TGTGCCAGCAGCGTGGGCAGTTCGAACACCGGGGAGCTGTTTTTT.